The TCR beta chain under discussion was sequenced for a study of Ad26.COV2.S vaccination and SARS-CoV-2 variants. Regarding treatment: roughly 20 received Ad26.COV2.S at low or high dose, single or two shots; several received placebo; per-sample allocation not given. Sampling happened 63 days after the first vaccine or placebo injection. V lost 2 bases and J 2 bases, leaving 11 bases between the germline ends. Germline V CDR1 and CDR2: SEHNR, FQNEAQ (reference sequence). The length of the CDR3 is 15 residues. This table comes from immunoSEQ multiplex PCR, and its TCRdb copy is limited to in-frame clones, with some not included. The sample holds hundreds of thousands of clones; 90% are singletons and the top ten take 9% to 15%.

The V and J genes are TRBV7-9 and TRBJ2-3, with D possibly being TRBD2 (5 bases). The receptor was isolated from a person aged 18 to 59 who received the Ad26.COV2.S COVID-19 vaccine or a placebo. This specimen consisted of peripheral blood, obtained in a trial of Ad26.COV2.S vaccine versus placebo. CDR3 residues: CASSLSGGFTDTQYF. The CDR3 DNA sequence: TGTGCCAGCAGCTTAAGTGGAGGTTTCACAGATACGCAGTATTTT.